This passage covers 24 T cell receptor beta chains from one sample sequenced in a study of blood T cell repertoires in COVID-19. The method was immunoSEQ multiplex PCR; TCRdb's version includes in-frame clones alone and lacks a portion of them. The sample records 250,000 to 300,000 clones, approximately 87% being singletons. Sequencing input: peripheral blood. All receptors derive from a woman in her twenties or thirties with COVID-19, enrolled during active disease.

The gene calls are TRBV12-3 or TRBV12-4 and TRBJ2-1, with no clear D. V gave up 5 bases and J gave up 4 bases, with 3 bases separating them. CDR3 length: 11 residues. DNA for the CDR3: TGTGCCAGCAGTATATACAATGAGCAGTTCTTC. Its translation: CASSIYNEQFF.

This clone was recorded only once. The chain joins TRBV5-1 to TRBJ1-1, with no clear D. Germline CDR1 is SGHRS and CDR2 is YFSETQ. This CDR3 spans 17 amino acids. The germline V and J ends were trimmed by 1 base and 3 bases, with 19 bases remaining between them. CDR3 bases: TGCGCCAGCAGCTTGTTTGTTTTCGGGTCTCTCGACACTGAAGCTTTCTTT. Translation gives CASSLFVFGSLDTEAFF. The variable domain in full, with the rest retrieved from reference TRBV5-1 and TRBJ1-1, is KAGVTQTPRYLIKTRGQQVTLSCSPISGHRSVSWYQQTPGQGLQFLFEYFSETQRNKGNFPGRFSGRQFSNSRSEMNVSTLELGDSALYLCASSLFVFGSLDTEAFFGQGTRLTVV.

The chain has TRBV5-1 and TRBJ1-5; TRBD1 might be the D (5 bases). From germline, CDR1 is SGHRS and CDR2 YFSETQ. V shed 4 bases and J shed 0 bases, with 11 bases lying between them. The CDR3 extends over 15 amino acids. CDR3 region: CASSQGGTSNQPQHF. In DNA, the CDR3 is TGCGCCAGCAGCCAGGGAGGGACTAGCAATCAGCCCCAGCATTTT.

The chain carries TRBV4-1 and TRBJ2-7; unclear D gene. V was cut by 1 base and J by 4 bases, with 11 bases left in between. Germline V gene sequence: CDR1 MGHRA, CDR2 YSYEKL. This CDR3 is built from 14 residues. The CDR3 DNA is TGCGCCAGCAGCCAAGGGCCAGGTGGATACGAGCAGTACTTC. It encodes CASSQGPGGYEQYF.

The chain is built from TRBV20-1 and TRBJ1-2, with 9 positions matching TRBD1. This CDR3 spans 11 amino acids. In germline, CDR1 is DFQATT, CDR2 SNEGSKA (reference sequence). Germline trimming cut 7 bases from V and 4 bases from J; bases unmatched to any gene: 1. CDR3 in amino acids: CSVDRGYGYTF. In DNA, the CDR3 is TGCAGTGTGGACAGGGGCTATGGCTACACCTTC.

The chain recombines TRBV6-2 or TRBV6-3 with TRBJ2-5; 10 nucleotides line up with TRBD2. Germline V gene data show CDR1 as MNHEY and CDR2 as SVGEGT. V shed 2 bases, J shed 4 bases, and the junction held 7 bases outside the gene matches. The CDR3 extends over 16 amino acids. CDR3 bases: TGTGCCAGCAGTTACAACCAGCGGGGGGGCCTAGAGACCCAGTACTTC. Translation: CASSYNQRGGLETQYF.

The chain links TRBV14 to TRBJ1-6; a weak D match, TRBD1 (5 bases). CDR3 length: 14 amino acids. V lost 6 bases and J 7 bases, leaving 13 bases between the germline ends. In germline, CDR1 is SGHDN, CDR2 FVKESK. In DNA, the CDR3 is TGTGCCAGCAGTACATGGCAGGGAAATTCACCCCTCCACTTT. Translating gives CASSTWQGNSPLHF.

V and J are TRBV5-1 and TRBJ2-7; possible D gene TRBD2, 7 bases. The CDR3 extends over 14 amino acids. Germline V CDR1 and CDR2: SGHRS, YFSETQ. Trimming left V 5 bases short and J 0 bases short, with 12 bases between. CDR3 protein: CASRTGGPSYEQYF. CDR3 in DNA: TGCGCCAGCAGAACCGGGGGGCCCTCCTACGAGCAGTACTTC.

The chain combines TRBV6-1 with TRBJ1-2; TRBD1 is a possible D gene (5 bases). The germline V gene encodes CDR1 MNHNS and CDR2 SASEGT. V dropped 3 bases and J dropped 0 bases, with 11 bases sitting between them. The CDR3 runs 15 residues. The CDR3 loop is CASSDRQIPNYGYTF. In nucleotides, the CDR3 is TGTGCCAGCAGTGATAGACAGATCCCTAACTATGGCTACACCTTC.

The rearrangement uses TRBV10-1 and TRBJ2-3, with 13 bases fitting TRBD2. CDR3 length equals 15 residues. Trimming cost V 4 bases and J 6 bases; bases outside gene matches: 4. Per the germline V gene, CDR1 is WNHNN and CDR2 is SYGVQD (reference sequence). CDR3 loop: CASSVTSGGADTQYF. In DNA form, the CDR3 reads TGCGCCAGCAGTGTTACTAGCGGGGGGGCGGATACGCAGTATTTT.

The chain recombines TRBV19 with TRBJ1-5, with no clear D. The germline gives CDR1 LNHDA, CDR2 SQIVND (reference sequence). V was clipped by 7 bases and J by 5 bases, with 15 bases between them. The CDR3 is made up of 14 amino acids. The CDR3 nucleotides read TGTGCCAGTAAGGTGTCAGGTCAGGATCAGCCCCAGCATTTT. It is translated as CASKVSGQDQPQHF.

V usage is TRBV5-1 and J usage is TRBJ2-3; the D is unclear. Trimming removed 4 bases from V and 4 bases from J, with 4 bases in between. The CDR3 loop spans 11 amino acids. Germline V CDR1 and CDR2: SGHRS, YFSETQ. CDR3 residues: CASSEADTQYF. In DNA, the CDR3 is TGCGCCAGCAGCGAGGCAGATACGCAGTATTTT. The variable domain in full, completed from reference TRBV5-1 and TRBJ2-3, reads KAGVTQTPRYLIKTRGQQVTLSCSPISGHRSVSWYQQTPGQGLQFLFEYFSETQRNKGNFPGRFSGRQFSNSRSEMNVSTLELGDSALYLCASSEADTQYFGPGTRLTVL.

The table lists this clone with a few counts. V is TRBV10-2 and J is TRBJ2-1; the match to TRBD2 covers 11 bases. The ends lost 8 bases at V and 10 bases at J; junction bases unmatched: 7. The CDR3 length is 13 residues. CDR1 is WSHSY and CDR2 is SAAADI in the germline V gene. The CDR3 DNA sequence: TGCGCCAGCGTTCTTACTAGCGGGGGAGAGCAGTTCTTC. Its protein is CASVLTSGGEQFF.

V gene TRBV19 combines with J gene TRBJ1-6, with 7 bases that match TRBD1. The V gene's germline CDR1 is LNHDA and CDR2 SQIVND (reference sequence). V lost 0 bases and J lost 10; bases outside the gene matches: 9. This CDR3 spans 16 amino acids. Here the CDR3 DNA reads TGTGCCAGTAGTATAGATACCGGCAGGGGGGACTCACCCCTCCACTTT. Translation: CASSIDTGRGDSPLHF.

The chain couples TRBV12-5 to TRBJ1-3; TRBD1 might be the D (6 bases). Trimming cost V 7 bases and J 3 bases, with 13 bases left between them. CDR1 is LGHNT and CDR2 is FRNRAP in the germline V gene. The CDR3 runs to 14 residues. CDR3 sequence reads: CASVIQGCGNTIYF. The CDR3 nucleotides are TGTGCTAGTGTCATACAGGGTTGTGGAAACACCATATATTTT. Full variable domain (missing parts from reference TRBV12-5 and TRBJ1-3): DARVTQTPRHKVTEMGQEVTMRCQPILGHNTVFWYRQTMMQGLELLAYFRNRAPLDDSGMPKDRFSAEMPDATLATLKIQPSEPRDSAVYFCASVIQGCGNTIYFGEGSWLTVV.

This chain connects TRBV6-5 to TRBJ2-5; 8 nucleotides match TRBD2. The V and J ends lost 2 bases and 3 bases, in that order; junction bases with no gene match: 2. Per germline, CDR1 MNHEY and CDR2 SVGAGI. The CDR3 spans 14 residues. CDR3 region: CASSYLSGKETQYF. The DNA for the CDR3 is TGTGCCAGCAGTTACCTTAGCGGGAAAGAGACCCAGTACTTC.

The V call is TRBV3-1 (or the pseudogene TRBV3-2), the J call TRBJ2-3; 7 nucleotides agree with TRBD2. CDR3 length: 18 residues. The trim removed 4 bases at V and 0 bases at J, leaving 13 bases unmatched. The germline gives CDR1 LGHDT, CDR2 YNNKEL (reference sequence). The CDR3 nucleotides read TGTGCCAGCAGCCCCCCCGGCGGAGCGGGACGAAGCACAGATACGCAGTATTTT. It encodes CASSPPGGAGRSTDTQYF.

In the case of this clone: Other DNA sequences in the sample encode the same CDR3. The chain employs TRBV12-3 or TRBV12-4 and TRBJ1-2; the D gene is possibly TRBD1 (5 bases). V was clipped by 8 bases and J by 1 base, with 8 bases between them. This CDR3 spans 12 amino acids. Here the CDR3 reads CASSGVNYGYTF. CDR3 sequence (DNA): TGTGCCAGCTCGGGGGTTAACTATGGCTACACCTTC.

The chain joins TRBV19 to TRBJ1-5, with a weak D call TRBD1 (6 bases). The CDR3 contains 14 residues. V dropped 6 bases and J dropped 5 bases, with 14 bases sitting between them. CDR1 and CDR2 (germline): LNHDA, SQIVND (reference sequence). The CDR3 spells CASRKEQGYQPQHF. The CDR3 nucleotides are TGTGCCAGTAGGAAGGAACAGGGTTATCAGCCCCAGCATTTT.

The chain has TRBV29-1 and TRBJ2-3; no clear D. V was clipped by 7 bases and J by 6 bases, with 11 bases between them. Per germline, CDR1 SQVTM and CDR2 ANQGSEA. This CDR3 contains 11 residues. The CDR3 loop is CSAPRQDTQYF. In nucleotides, the CDR3 is TGCAGCGCCCCCCGCCAGGATACGCAGTATTTT.

This clone was picked up one time. The chain links TRBV6-5 to TRBJ1-1; no clear D. CDR1 is MNHEY and CDR2 is SVGAGI in the germline V gene. This CDR3 is built from 11 residues. V gave up 5 bases and J gave up 6 bases, with 7 bases separating them. The CDR3 coding sequence is TGTGCCAGCAGTCCTGGCCCTGAAGCTTTCTTT. Translating it yields CASSPGPEAFF.

The chain combines TRBV19 with TRBJ2-5; weak D call: TRBD1 (6 bases). Trimming removed 5 bases from V and 3 bases from J, with 10 bases in between. Per germline, CDR1 LNHDA and CDR2 SQIVND (reference sequence). The CDR3 loop spans 13 amino acids. The DNA for the CDR3 is TGTGCCAGTAGTGTGGACAGAGAAGAGACCCAGTACTTC. Amino acid sequence: CASSVDREETQYF.

Here the CDR3 DNA reads TGCGCCAGCAGGCAGCGGGGGGCCACAGATACGCAGTATTTT. Translating gives CASRQRGATDTQYF. The V call is TRBV10-2, the J call TRBJ2-3; 9 bases map to TRBD2. Germline CDR1 and CDR2: WSHSY and SAAADI. CDR3 length equals 14 residues. With 6 bases clipped from V and 2 bases from J, the junction kept 3 bases outside the gene matches.

The chain uses TRBV4-1 and TRBJ1-2, with D maybe TRBD1 (6 bases). This CDR3 comprises 13 residues. Germline loops: CDR1 MGHRA, CDR2 YSYEKL. V lost 3 bases and J lost 6, with 11 bases in between. The CDR3 region is CASSHAAGDGYTF. CDR3 sequence (DNA): TGCGCCAGCAGCCATGCCGCAGGGGATGGCTACACCTTC.